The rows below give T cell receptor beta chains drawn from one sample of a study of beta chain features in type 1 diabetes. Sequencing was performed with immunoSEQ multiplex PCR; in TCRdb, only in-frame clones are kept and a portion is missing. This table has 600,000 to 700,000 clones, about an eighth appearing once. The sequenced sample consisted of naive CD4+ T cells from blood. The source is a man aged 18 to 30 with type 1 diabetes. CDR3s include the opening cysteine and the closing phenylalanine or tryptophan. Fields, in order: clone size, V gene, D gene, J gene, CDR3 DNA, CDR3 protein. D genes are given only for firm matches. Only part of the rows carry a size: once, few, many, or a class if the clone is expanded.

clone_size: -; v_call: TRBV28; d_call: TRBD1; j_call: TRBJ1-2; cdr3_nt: TGTGCCAGCAGTGATGGGACAGCTAACTATGGCTACACCTTC; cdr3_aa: CASSDGTANYGYTF
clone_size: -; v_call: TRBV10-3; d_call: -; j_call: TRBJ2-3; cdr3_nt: TGTGCCATCAGTAACCTAACAGATACGCAGTATTTT; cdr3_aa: CAISNLTDTQYF
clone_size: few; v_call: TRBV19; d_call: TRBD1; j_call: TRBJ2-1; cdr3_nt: TGTGCCAGTAGTATCGATGGACAGGCAGTATCCTACAATGAGCAGTTCTTC; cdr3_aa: CASSIDGQAVSYNEQFF
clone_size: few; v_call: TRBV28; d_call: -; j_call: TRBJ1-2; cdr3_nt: TGTGCCAGCACCCTGCCGGGGGCAGGCTATGGCTACACCTTC; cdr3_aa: CASTLPGAGYGYTF
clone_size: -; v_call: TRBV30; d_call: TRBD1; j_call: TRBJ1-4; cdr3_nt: TGTGCCTCACAGGGGACAACTAATGAAAAACTGTTTTTT; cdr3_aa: CASQGTTNEKLFF
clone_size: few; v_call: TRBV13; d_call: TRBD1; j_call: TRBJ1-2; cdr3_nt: TGTGCCAGCAGCCCCATGGGGACAGGGGAAGTCTATGGCTACACCTTC; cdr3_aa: CASSPMGTGEVYGYTF
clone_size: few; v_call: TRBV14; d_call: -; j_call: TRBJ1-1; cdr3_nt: TGTGCCAGCAGCCAAGATTTAGATACTGAAGCTTTCTTT; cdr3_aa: CASSQDLDTEAFF
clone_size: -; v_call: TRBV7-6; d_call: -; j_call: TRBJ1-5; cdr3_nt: TGTGCCAGCAGCTTGGGGGGTGGCAATCAGCCCCAGCATTTT; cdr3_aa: CASSLGGGNQPQHF
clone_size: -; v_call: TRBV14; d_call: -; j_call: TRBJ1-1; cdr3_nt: TGTGCCAGCAGCCAGGGGGTGGGGACTGAAGCTTTCTTT; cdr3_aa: CASSQGVGTEAFF
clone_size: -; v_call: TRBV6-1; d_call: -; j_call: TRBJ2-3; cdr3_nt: TGTGCCAGCAGTGAAGGAGGTCCAGATACGCAGTATTTT; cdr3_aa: CASSEGGPDTQYF
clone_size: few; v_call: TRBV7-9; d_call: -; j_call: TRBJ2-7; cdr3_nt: TGTGCCAGCAGCTTCGCCGGCCTCTACGAGCAGTACTTC; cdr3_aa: CASSFAGLYEQYF
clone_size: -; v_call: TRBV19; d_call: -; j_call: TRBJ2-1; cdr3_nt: TGTGCCAGTAGTATCATGAGTACGGCTAATGAGCAGTTCTTC; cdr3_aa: CASSIMSTANEQFF
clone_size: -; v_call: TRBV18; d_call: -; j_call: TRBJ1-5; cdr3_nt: TGTGCCAGCTCACCAGTTGAGGGGAACAATCAGCCCCAGCATTTT; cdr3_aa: CASSPVEGNNQPQHF
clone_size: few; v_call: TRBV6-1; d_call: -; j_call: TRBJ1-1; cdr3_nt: TGTGCCAGCAGTGAAGGATACACTGAAGCTTTCTTT; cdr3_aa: CASSEGYTEAFF